This T cell receptor (beta chain) was sequenced during a study of response to subunit inactivated influenza vaccine. Using its own MiXCR run on the RT-PCR reads, TCRdb lists one record per CDR3 protein. The sample gives 500,000 or so distinct CDR3 sequences, 16% of which show up once; around 3% is in the top ten. Study-wide points: A suggestion made by the authors is that each seasonal influenza vaccination recruits few new T cells.

Trimming took off 0 bases at V and 6 bases at J, with 8 bases between the two ends. The CDR3 consists of 13 residues. CDR1 and CDR2 (germline): LGHNA, YSLEER. Concerning this clonotype: Its specificity is unknown.

This chain connects TRBV4-3 to TRBJ1-1; D remains unclear. The sample consisted of CD4+ T cells sorted from PBMCs, taken around 25 months after vaccination. The clonotype originates from a man between 50 and 69 years old who received an inactivated influenza vaccine. The CDR3 DNA follows: TGCGCCAGCAGCCAAGATAGTTTCTCTGAAGCTTTCTTT. It is translated as CASSQDSFSEAFF.